Reported below is one T cell receptor (beta chain). The antigen is unknown. The source of the sample is a study of T cells after posttransplantation cyclophosphamide. General study results and limits: Blood and skin or GI T cell repertoires showed limited TRB overlap. After PTCy, TRB diversity resembled that of CNI/methotrexate controls. Later blood repertoires were often dominated by clones from the donor CD8+ memory compartment.

A marrow graft followed busulfan-fludarabine conditioning, with cyclophosphamide on days +3 and +4. Germline V gives CDR1 MNHEY, CDR2 SVGAGI. This CDR3 region has 15 residues. With 6 bases clipped from V and 9 bases from J, the junction kept 11 bases outside the gene matches. TCRdb's copy holds only in-frame clones and misses some; the assay was immunoSEQ multiplex PCR. The table records some 45,000 clones, around 91% of them present only once. The sequencing used PBMCs, collected 62 days after allogeneic stem cell transplant with posttransplant cyclophosphamide. The receptor was isolated from a male patient in his sixties who received an allogeneic stem cell transplant from a related donor and was CMV-positive. A subset of T cells may come from the graft donor. The chain uses TRBV6-5 and TRBJ1-2; the match to TRBD1 covers 12 bases. The CDR3 is CASSNRDRGRSSYTF. The CDR3 nucleotides read TGTGCCAGCAGCAACCGGGACAGGGGGCGAAGTAGCTACACCTTC.